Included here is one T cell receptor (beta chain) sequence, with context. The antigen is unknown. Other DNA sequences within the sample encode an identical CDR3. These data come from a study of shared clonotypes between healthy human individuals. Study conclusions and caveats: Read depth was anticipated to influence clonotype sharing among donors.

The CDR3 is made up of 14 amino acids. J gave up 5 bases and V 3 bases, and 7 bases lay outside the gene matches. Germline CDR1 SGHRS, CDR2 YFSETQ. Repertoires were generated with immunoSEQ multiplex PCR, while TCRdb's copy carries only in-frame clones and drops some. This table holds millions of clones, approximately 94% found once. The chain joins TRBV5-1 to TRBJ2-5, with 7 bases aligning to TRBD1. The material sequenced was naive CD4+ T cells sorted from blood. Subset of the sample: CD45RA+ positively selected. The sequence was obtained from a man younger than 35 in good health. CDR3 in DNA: TGCGCCAGCAGCTCCCAGGGGGTAGGGGAGACCCAGTACTTC. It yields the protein CASSSQGVGETQYF.